This T cell receptor (beta chain) derives from a study of blood T cell repertoires in COVID-19. Turning to the study itself: The United States, Italy and Spain provided the acute and convalescent COVID-19 samples. From T cells, B-cell-depleted T cells, or PBMCs came the material, which was cDNA or gDNA.

Trimming removed 5 bases from V and 2 bases from J; junction bases left unmatched: 6. Germline V gene sequence: CDR1 KGHDR, CDR2 SFDVKD. CDR3 length: 15 amino acids. Methods used by the authors: It was from reference gene primer amplification that nucleated cell counts were estimated. Method: immunoSEQ multiplex PCR; TCRdb's copy keeps in-frame clones and lacks some. The DNA was the basis for D and trimming; V, J and clone size are from that table. The data show around 150,000 clones, over 80% seen once. The receptor was derived from a woman between 45 and 65 years old with acute or convalescent COVID-19. V gene TRBV24-1 combines with J gene TRBJ2-3; 7 bases agree with TRBD2. The sample comprised peripheral blood. CDR3 loop: CATSAGKRDTDTQYF. The CDR3 DNA reads TGTGCCACCAGTGCCGGCAAGCGGGACACAGATACGCAGTATTTT.